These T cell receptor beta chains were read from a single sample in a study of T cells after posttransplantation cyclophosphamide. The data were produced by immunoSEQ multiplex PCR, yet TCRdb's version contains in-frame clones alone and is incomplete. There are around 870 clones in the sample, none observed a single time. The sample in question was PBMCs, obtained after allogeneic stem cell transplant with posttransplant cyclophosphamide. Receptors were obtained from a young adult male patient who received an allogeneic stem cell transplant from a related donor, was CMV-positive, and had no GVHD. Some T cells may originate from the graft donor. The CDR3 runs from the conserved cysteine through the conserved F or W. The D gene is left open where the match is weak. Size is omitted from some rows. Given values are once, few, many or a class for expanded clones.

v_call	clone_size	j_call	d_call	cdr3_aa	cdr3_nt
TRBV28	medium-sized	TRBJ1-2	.	CASSLDSNYGYTF	TGTGCCAGCAGTTTAGACAGTAACTATGGCTACACCTTC
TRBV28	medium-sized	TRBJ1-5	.	CASSPPPGSKSNQPQHF	TGTGCCAGCAGTCCACCCCCGGGGAGTAAGAGTAATCAGCCCCAGCATTTT
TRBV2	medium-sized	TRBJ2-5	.	CASSEVSEETQYF	TGTGCCAGCAGTGAGGTTAGCGAAGAGACCCAGTACTTC
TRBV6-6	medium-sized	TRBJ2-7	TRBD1	CASSSNIARTGDEQYF	TGTGCCAGCAGTTCAAACATCGCCCGGACAGGGGACGAGCAGTACTTC
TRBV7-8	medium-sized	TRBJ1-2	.	CATRQYYGYTF	TGTGCCACCAGACAGTACTATGGCTACACCTTC
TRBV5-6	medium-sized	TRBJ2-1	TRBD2	CASSWTSGNGEQFF	TGTGCCAGCAGCTGGACTAGCGGTAATGGTGAGCAGTTCTTC
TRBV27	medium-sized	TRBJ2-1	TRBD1	CASSSTPGQGFYNEQFF	TGTGCCAGCAGTTCCACACCGGGACAGGGGTTCTACAATGAGCAGTTCTTC
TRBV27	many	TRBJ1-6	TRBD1	CASSLRRTGESSPLHF	TGTGCCAGCAGTTTGAGAAGGACAGGGGAATCCTCACCCCTCCACTTT
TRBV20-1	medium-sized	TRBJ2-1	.	CSVGSYEQFF	TGCAGTGTTGGTAGCTATGAGCAGTTCTTC
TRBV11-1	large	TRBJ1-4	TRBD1	CASSSRTGPSEKLFF	TGTGCCAGCAGCTCCCGGACAGGGCCAAGTGAAAAACTGTTTTTT
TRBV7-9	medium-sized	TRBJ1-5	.	CASSSTQTDKGSNQPQHF	TGTGCCAGCAGCTCAACACAGACTGATAAGGGGAGCAATCAGCCCCAGCATTTT
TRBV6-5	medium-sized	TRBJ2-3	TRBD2	CASSRGTSGRDTQYF	TGTGCCAGCAGCCGCGGGACTAGCGGGAGAGATACGCAGTATTTT
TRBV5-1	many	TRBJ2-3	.	CASSLGGAGPDTQYF	TGCGCCAGCAGCTTGGGGGGCGCCGGGCCAGATACGCAGTATTTT
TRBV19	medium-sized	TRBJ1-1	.	CASSDSPTVNTEAFF	TGTGCCAGTAGCGACTCGCCGACAGTGAACACTGAAGCTTTCTTT
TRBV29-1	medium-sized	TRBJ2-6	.	CSVEESWDTSGANVLTF	TGCAGCGTTGAAGAAAGCTGGGACACCTCTGGGGCCAACGTCCTGACTTTC
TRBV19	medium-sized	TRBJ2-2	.	CASSHSTGELFF	TGTGCCAGTAGTCATAGTACCGGGGAGCTGTTTTTT
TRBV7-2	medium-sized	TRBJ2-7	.	CASSSRYISYEQYF	TGTGCCAGCAGCTCGCGCTATATATCCTACGAGCAGTACTTC
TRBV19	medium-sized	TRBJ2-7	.	CASSFAYEQYF	TGTGCCAGTAGTTTCGCCTACGAGCAGTACTTC
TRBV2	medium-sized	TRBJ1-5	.	CASSEALGGFSQPQHF	TGTGCCAGCAGTGAAGCGCTTGGGGGCTTCAGTCAGCCCCAGCATTTT
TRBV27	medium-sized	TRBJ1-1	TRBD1	CASSWGQGRAFF	TGTGCCAGCAGTTGGGGACAGGGGAGAGCTTTCTTT
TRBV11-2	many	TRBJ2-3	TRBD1	CASSLVPIGTATDTQYF	TGTGCCAGCAGCTTAGTCCCGATCGGGACAGCCACAGATACGCAGTATTTT
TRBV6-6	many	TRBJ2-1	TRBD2	CASRSGTSGTNEQFF	TGTGCCAGCAGGTCCGGGACTAGCGGGACCAATGAGCAGTTCTTC
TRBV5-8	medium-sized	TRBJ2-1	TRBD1	CASSSGTGHNEQFF	TGTGCCAGCAGCTCCGGGACAGGACACAATGAGCAGTTCTTC
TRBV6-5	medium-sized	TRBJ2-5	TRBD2	CASTHLSSGRKTQYF	TGTGCCAGCACCCATCTTTCTAGCGGGAGGAAGACCCAGTACTTC
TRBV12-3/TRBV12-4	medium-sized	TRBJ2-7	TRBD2	CASTLLAGGHYEQYF	TGTGCCAGCACTCTACTAGCGGGAGGGCATTACGAGCAGTACTTC
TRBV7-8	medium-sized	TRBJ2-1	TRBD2	CASSPRAGGAYNEQFF	TGTGCCAGCAGCCCTCGGGCCGGGGGGGCATACAATGAGCAGTTCTTC
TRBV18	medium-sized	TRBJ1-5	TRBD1	CASSVTGDGNQPQHF	TGTGCCAGCTCAGTGACAGGGGATGGCAATCAGCCCCAGCATTTT
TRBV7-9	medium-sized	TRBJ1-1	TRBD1	CASSHSRQGRNTEAFF	TGTGCCAGCAGCCACAGCAGACAGGGGAGAAACACTGAAGCTTTCTTT
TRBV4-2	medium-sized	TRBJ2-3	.	CASSQGPTDTQYF	TGTGCCAGCAGCCAGGGGCCCACAGATACGCAGTATTTT
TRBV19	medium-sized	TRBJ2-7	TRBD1	CASSHSGQGTYEQYF	TGTGCCAGTAGCCACTCGGGACAGGGGACCTACGAGCAGTACTTC
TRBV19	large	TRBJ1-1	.	CASSINSNTEAFF	TGTGCCAGTAGTATTAACAGTAACACTGAAGCTTTCTTT
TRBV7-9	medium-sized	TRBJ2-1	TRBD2	CASSFLRSLAGADEQFF	TGTGCCAGCAGCTTTTTAAGGAGTCTAGCGGGAGCGGATGAGCAGTTCTTC
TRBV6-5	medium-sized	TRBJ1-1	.	CASSYSYWNTEAFF	TGTGCCAGCAGTTATTCTTACTGGAACACTGAAGCTTTCTTT
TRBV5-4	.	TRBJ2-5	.	CASSLPLEGDILFGEPQYF	TGTGCCAGCAGCTTGCCCCTAGAGGGGGATATTTTATTCGGAGAGCCCCAGTACTTC
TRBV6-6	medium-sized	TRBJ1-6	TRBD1	CATSTGAYNSPLHF	TGTGCCACCTCAACAGGGGCCTATAATTCACCCCTCCACTTT
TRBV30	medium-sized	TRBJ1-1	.	CACTSTGNMNTEAFF	TGTGCCTGTACATCGACAGGAAACATGAACACTGAAGCTTTCTTT
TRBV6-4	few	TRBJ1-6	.	CASSDDFGDSPLHF	TGTGCCAGCAGTGACGACTTTGGAGATTCACCCCTCCACTTT
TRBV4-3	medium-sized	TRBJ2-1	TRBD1	CASSQSFRDRGYNEQFF	TGCGCCAGCAGCCAGAGTTTTCGGGACAGGGGCTACAATGAGCAGTTCTTC
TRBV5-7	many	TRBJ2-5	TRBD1	CASSSGRGPSETQYF	TGTGCCAGCAGCTCTGGCAGGGGGCCGTCGGAGACCCAGTACTTC
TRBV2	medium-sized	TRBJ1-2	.	CASSGFPRGSEPFYTF	TGTGCCAGCAGTGGGTTCCCCCGTGGCAGCGAACCCTTTTACACCTTC
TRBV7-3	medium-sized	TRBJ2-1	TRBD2	CASSVELAEYNEQFF	TGTGCCAGCAGCGTCGAACTAGCGGAATACAATGAGCAGTTCTTC
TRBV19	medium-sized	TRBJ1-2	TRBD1	CAIWTGRDYGYTF	TGTGCCATATGGACAGGGCGTGACTATGGCTACACCTTC
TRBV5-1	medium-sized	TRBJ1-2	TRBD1	CASSLDPGGKGYTF	TGCGCCAGCAGCTTGGATCCAGGGGGTAAGGGCTACACCTTC
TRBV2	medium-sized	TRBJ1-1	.	CASSGGPNTEAFF	TGTGCCAGCAGCGGGGGACCTAACACTGAAGCTTTCTTT
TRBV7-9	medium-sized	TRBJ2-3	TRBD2	CASSPGLAGGVDTQYF	TGTGCCAGCAGCCCGGGACTAGCGGGAGGGGTGGATACGCAGTATTTT
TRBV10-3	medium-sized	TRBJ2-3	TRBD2	CATSSGGLADTQYF	TGTGCCACCTCTAGCGGGGGGCTAGCAGATACGCAGTATTTT
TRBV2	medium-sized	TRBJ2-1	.	CASSVTRSNEQFF	TGTGCCAGCAGTGTCACTAGGAGCAATGAGCAGTTCTTC
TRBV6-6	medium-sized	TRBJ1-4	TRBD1	CASTLRGGEANEKLFF	TGTGCCAGCACCCTCCGAGGGGGCGAAGCTAATGAAAAACTGTTTTTT
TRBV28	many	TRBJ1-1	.	CASSFVGTGNTEAFF	TGTGCCAGCAGTTTTGTTGGTACAGGGAACACTGAAGCTTTCTTT
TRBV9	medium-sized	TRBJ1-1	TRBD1	CASSEPRQGNTEAFF	TGTGCCAGCAGCGAGCCCAGACAGGGTAACACTGAAGCTTTCTTT
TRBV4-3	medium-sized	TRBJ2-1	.	CASSQGLVYSYNEQFF	TGCGCCAGCAGCCAAGGGCTAGTATACTCCTACAATGAGCAGTTCTTC
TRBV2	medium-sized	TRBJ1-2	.	CASRGENYGYTF	TGTGCCAGCAGAGGGGAGAACTATGGCTACACCTTC
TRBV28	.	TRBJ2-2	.	CASSTPQGPGELFF	TGTGCCAGCAGTACACCCCAGGGTCCCGGGGAGCTGTTTTTT
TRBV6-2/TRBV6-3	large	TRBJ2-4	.	CASSPHGSRGNIQYF	TGTGCCAGCAGTCCCCACGGGTCGAGGGGAAACATTCAGTACTTC
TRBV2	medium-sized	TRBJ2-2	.	CASSGQGNTGELFF	TGTGCCAGCAGTGGGCAGGGAAACACCGGGGAGCTGTTTTTT
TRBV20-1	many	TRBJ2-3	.	CSAKQGTQYF	TGCAGTGCTAAACAGGGTACGCAGTATTTT
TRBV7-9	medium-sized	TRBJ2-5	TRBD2	CASSLGSTSGGQETQYF	TGTGCCAGCAGCTTAGGGTCCACTAGCGGGGGCCAAGAGACCCAGTACTTC
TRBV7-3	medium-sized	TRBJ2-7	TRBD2	CASSLSGGGPYEQYF	TGTGCCAGCAGCTTAAGCGGGGGGGGTCCCTACGAGCAGTACTTC
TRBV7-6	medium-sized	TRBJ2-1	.	CASSLTISSYNEQFF	TGTGCCAGCAGCTTAACTATCAGCTCCTACAATGAGCAGTTCTTC
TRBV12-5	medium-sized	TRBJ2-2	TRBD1	CASGLTGGTGELFF	TGTGCTAGTGGTTTAACAGGGGGCACCGGGGAGCTGTTTTTT